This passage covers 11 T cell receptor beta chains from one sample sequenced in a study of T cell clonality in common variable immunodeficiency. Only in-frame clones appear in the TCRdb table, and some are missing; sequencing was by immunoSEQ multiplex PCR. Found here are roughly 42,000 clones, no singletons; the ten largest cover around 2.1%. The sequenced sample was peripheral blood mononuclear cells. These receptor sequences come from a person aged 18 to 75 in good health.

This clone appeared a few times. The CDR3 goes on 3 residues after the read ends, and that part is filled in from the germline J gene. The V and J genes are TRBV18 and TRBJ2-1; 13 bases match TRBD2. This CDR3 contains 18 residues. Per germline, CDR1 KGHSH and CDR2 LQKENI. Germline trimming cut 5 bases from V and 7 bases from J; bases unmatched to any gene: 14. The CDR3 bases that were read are TGTGCCAGCTCATCCCCCGGACTAGCGGGAGTATGGGGGAATGAG. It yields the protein CASSSPGLAGVWGNE. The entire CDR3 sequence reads CASSSPGLAGVWGNEQFF.

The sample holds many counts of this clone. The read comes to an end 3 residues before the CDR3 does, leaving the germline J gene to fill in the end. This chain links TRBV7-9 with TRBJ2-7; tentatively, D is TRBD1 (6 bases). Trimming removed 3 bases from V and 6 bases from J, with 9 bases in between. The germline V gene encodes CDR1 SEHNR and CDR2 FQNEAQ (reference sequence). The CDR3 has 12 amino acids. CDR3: CASSLLGGEQYF. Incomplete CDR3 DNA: TGTGCCAGCAGCTTGTTAGGGGGCGAG.

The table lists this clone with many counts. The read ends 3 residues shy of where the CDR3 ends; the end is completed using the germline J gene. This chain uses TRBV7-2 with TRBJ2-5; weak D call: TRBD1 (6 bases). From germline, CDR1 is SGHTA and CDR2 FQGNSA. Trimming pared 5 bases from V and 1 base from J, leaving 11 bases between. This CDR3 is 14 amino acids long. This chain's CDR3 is CASSPGQFQETQYF. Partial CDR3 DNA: TGTGCCAGCAGCCCCGGACAGTTCCAAGAGACC.

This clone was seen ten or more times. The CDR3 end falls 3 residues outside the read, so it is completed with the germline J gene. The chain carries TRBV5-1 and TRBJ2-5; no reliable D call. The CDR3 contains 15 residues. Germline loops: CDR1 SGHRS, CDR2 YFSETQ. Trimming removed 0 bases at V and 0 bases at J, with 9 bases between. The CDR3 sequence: CASSLVSRYQETQYF. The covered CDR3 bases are TGCGCCAGCAGCTTGGTATCTAGGTACCAAGAGACC.

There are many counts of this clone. CDR3 protein: CASSIRTPAETQYF. CDR3 DNA, as far as it was read: TGTGCCAGTAGTATAAGGACACCCGCCGAGACC. V usage is TRBV19 and J usage is TRBJ2-5; perhaps TRBD1 as D (5 bases). The read stops 3 residues short of the end of the CDR3; the missing end is completed from the germline J gene. Germline V gene data show CDR1 as LNHDA and CDR2 as SQIVND (reference sequence). The ends were cut back, 2 bases at V and 5 bases at J, with 12 bases in the middle. This CDR3 is built from 14 residues.

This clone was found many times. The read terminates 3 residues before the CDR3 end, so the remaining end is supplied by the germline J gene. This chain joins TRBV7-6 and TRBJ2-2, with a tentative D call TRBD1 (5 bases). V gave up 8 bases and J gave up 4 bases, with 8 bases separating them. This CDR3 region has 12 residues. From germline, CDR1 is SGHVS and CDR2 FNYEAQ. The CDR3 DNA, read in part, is TGTGCCAGCGGGGCGGTCACCGGGGAG. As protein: CASGAVTGE. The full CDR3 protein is CASGAVTGELFF.

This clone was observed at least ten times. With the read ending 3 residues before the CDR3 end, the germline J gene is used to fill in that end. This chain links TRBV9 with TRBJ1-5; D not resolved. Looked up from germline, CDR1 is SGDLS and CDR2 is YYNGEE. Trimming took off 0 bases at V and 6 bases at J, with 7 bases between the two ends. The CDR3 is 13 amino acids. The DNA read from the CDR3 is TGTGCCAGCAGCGTAGAGGAGGGTCAGCCC. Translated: CASSVEEGQP. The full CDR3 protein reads CASSVEEGQPQHF.

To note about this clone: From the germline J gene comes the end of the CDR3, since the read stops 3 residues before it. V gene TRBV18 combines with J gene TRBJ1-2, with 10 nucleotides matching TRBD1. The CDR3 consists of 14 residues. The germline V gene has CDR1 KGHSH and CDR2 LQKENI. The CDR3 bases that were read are TGTGCCAGCTCACCCGGGACAGGGGCCTACGAC. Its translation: CASSPGTGAYD. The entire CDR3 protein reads CASSPGTGAYDYTF.

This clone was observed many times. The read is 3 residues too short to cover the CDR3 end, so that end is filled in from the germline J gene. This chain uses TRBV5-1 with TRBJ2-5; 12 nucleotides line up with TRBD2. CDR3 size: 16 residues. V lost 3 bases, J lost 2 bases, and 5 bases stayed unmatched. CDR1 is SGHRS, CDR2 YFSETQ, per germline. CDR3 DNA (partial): TGCGCCAGCAGCTCACAAGGGACTAGCGGGCAAGAGACC. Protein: CASSSQGTSGQET. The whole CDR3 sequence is CASSSQGTSGQETQYF.

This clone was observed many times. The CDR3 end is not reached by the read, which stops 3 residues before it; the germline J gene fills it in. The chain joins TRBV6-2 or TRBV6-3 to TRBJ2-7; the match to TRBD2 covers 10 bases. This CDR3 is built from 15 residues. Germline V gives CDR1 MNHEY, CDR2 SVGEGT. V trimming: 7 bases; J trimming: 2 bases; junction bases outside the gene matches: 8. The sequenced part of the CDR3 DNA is TGTGCCAGCACCACCCTGAGCGGGAGGGCCTACGAG. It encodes CASTTLSGRAYE. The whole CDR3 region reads CASTTLSGRAYEQYF.

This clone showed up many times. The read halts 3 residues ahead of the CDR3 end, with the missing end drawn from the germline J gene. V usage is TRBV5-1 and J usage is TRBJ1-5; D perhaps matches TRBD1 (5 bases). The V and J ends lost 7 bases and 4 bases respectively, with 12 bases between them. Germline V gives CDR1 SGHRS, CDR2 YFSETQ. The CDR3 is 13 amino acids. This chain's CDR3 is CASSKEGNQPQHF. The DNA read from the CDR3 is TGCGCCAGCTCGAAGGAGGGGAATCAGCCC.